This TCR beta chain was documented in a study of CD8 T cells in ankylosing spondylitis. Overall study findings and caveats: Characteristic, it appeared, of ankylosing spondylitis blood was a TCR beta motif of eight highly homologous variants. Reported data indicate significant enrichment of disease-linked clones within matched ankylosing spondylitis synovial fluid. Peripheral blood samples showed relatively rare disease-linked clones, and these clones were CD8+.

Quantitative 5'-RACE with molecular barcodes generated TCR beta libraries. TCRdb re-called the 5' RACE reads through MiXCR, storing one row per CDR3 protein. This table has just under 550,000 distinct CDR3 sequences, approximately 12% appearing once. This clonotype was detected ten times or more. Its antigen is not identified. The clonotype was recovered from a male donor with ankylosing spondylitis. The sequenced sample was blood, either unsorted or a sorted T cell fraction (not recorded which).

The CDR3 nucleotides read TGCGCCAGCAGCCTCCGGACAGGCTACGAGCAGTACGTC. Translating gives CASSLRTGYEQYV. The chain has TRBV5-1 and TRBJ2-7, with TRBD1 matching over 7 bases. The CDR3 loop spans 13 amino acids. J was trimmed by 3 bases and V by 4 bases; bases with no gene match: 4. In germline, CDR1 is SGHRS, CDR2 YFSETQ.